This T cell receptor beta chain was sequenced in a study of regulatory T cells in long-lasting Graves disease. Through Arm-PCR of CDR3 regions and iRepertoire HTBI primers, TCR beta libraries were built. From the multiplex PCR reads, TCRdb called clonotypes with MiXCR, one entry per CDR3 protein. Among 400,000 to 450,000 distinct CDR3 sequences listed, more than 13% were seen once. This clonotype was detected only a few times. Time point reported: newly diagnosed GD, antithyroid drugs for less than 3 months. The TCR library used RNA extracted from PBMCs. Germline V CDR1 and CDR2: LGHDT, YNNKEL (reference sequence). J lost 9 bases, V lost 1 base, and 3 bases had no gene match. This CDR3 is 15 amino acids long. The same sample was also used in a study of T cells in Graves' hyperthyroidism and ophthalmopathy.

This clonotype was sampled from a woman aged 25 to 39 with Graves disease. Sequences were derived from peripheral blood mononuclear cells (PBMCs), sampled at new diagnosis, from a patient treated with antithyroid drugs. This chain connects TRBV3-1 to TRBJ2-1, with 13 bases aligning to TRBD2. This CDR3 is CASSQVLAGGGEQFF. The CDR3 nucleotides are TGTGCCAGCAGCCAAGTACTAGCGGGAGGGGGTGAGCAGTTCTTC.